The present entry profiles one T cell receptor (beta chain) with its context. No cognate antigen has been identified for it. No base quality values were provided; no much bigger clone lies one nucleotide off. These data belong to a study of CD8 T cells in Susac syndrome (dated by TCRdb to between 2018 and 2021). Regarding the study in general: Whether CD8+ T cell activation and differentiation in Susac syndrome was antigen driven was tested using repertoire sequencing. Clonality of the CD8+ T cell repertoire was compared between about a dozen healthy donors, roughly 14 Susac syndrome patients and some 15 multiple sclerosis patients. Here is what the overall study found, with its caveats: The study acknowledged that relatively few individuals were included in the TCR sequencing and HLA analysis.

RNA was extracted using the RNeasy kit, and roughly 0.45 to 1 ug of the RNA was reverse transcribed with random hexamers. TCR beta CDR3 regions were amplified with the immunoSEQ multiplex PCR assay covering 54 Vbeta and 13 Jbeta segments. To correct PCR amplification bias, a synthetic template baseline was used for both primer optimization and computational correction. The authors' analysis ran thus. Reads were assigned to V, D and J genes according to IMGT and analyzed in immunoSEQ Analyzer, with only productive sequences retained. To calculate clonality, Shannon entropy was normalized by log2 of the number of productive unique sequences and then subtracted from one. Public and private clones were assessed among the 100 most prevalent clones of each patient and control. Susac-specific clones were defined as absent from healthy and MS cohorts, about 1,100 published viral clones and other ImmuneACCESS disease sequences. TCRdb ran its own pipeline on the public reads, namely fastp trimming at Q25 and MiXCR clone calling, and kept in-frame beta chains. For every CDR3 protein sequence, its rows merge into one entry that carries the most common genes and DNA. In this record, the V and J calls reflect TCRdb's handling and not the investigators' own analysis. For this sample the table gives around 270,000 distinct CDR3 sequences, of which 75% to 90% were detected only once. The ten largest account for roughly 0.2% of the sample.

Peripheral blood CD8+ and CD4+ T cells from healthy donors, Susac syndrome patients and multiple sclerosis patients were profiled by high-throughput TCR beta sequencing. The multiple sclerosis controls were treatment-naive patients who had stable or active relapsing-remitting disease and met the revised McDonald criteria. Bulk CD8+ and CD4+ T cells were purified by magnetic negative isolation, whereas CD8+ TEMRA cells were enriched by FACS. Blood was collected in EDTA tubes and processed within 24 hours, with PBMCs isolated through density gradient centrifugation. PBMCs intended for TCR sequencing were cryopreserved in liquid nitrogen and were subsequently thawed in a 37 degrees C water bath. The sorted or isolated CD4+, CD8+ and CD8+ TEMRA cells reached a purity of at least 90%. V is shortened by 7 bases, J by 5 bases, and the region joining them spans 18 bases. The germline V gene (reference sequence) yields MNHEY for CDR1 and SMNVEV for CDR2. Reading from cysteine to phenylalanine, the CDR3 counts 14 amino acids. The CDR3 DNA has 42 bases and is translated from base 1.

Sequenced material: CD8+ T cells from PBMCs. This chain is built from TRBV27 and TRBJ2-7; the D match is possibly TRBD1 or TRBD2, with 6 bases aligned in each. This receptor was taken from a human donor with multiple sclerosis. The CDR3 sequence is CASNNGGSFDEQYF. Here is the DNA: TGTGCCAGCAACAACGGGGGCTCTTTCGACGAGCAGTACTTC.